The table lists the clone carrying this TCR beta chain with many counts. The data were obtained in a study of response to subunit inactivated influenza vaccine. V gave up 5 bases and J gave up 5 bases; unmatched junction bases: 4. Germline V CDR1 and CDR2: SGHRS, YFSETQ. The CDR3 loop spans 13 amino acids. Each CDR3 protein gets one entry after TCRdb re-called the RT-PCR reads with MiXCR. Of hundreds of thousands of distinct CDR3 sequences in the sample, 16% were seen once. This clonotype originated in a man between 50 and 75 years old who received an inactivated influenza vaccine. The specimen was CD4+ T cells sorted from PBMCs, collected less than 25 months after vaccination. The chain uses TRBV5-1 and TRBJ2-1; 7 bases are shared with TRBD1. The CDR3 protein is CASRQQGNNEQFF. CDR3 nucleotide sequence: TGCGCCAGCAGACAACAGGGGAACAATGAGCAGTTCTTC.